This TCR beta chain came from a study of CD4+ T cells in melanoma. Study-level points and caveats: Neoantigen-specific CD4+ T cells in melanoma reportedly had diverse differentiation states. A reported correlation linked neoantigen-specific CD4+ T cells to CD8+, macrophage and B cell function.

CDR3 length: 15 residues. The V end lost 5 bases, the J end lost 5 bases, and 16 bases lay between the germline ends. The germline V gene has CDR1 MDHEN and CDR2 SYDVKM. Sequencing was performed with immunoSEQ multiplex PCR; in TCRdb, only in-frame clones are kept and a portion is missing. The sample holds some 110,000 clones, over 80% seen once. For this clone: What it binds is not known.

This TCR came from a human donor with melanoma. The specimen sequenced was peripheral blood. V gene TRBV28 combines with J gene TRBJ2-1, with D perhaps matching TRBD1 or TRBD2 (5 bases each). The chain's CDR3 is CASSPPGTQNNEQFF. The CDR3 DNA sequence: TGTGCCAGCAGTCCTCCCGGGACGCAAAACAATGAGCAGTTCTTC.